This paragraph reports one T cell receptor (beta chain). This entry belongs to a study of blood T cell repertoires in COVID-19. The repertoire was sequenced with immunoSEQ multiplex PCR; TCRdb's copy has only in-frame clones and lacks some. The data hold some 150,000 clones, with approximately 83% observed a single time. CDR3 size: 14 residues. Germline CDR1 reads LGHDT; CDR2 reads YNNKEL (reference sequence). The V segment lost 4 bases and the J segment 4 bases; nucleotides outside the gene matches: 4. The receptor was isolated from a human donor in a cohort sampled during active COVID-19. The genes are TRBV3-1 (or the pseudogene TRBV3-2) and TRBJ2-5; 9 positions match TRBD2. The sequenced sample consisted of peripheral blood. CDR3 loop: CASSPRREGETQYF. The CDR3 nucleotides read TGTGCCAGCAGCCCTCGGCGGGAGGGAGAGACCCAGTACTTC.